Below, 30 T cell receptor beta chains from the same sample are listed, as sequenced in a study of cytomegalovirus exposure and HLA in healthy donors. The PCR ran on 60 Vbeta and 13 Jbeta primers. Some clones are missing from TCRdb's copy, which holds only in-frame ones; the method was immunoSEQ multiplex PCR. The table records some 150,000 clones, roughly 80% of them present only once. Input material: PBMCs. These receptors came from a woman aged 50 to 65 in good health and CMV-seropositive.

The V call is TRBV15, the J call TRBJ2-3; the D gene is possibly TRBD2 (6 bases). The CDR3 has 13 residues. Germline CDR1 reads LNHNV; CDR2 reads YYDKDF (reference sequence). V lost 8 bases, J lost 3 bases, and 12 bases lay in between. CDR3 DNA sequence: TGTGCCACCGGAGGGGTTGAGACAGATACGCAGTATTTT. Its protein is CATGGVETDTQYF. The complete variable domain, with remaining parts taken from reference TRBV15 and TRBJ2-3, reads DAMVIQNPRYQVTQFGKPVTLSCSQTLNHNVMYWYQQKSSQAPKLLFHYYDKDFNNEADTPDNFQSRRPNTSFCFLDIRSPGLGDTAMYLCATGGVETDTQYFGPGTRLTVL.

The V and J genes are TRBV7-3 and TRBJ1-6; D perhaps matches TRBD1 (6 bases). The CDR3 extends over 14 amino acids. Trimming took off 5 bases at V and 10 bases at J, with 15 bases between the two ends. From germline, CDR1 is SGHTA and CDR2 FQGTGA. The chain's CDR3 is CASSRGQGNSPLHF. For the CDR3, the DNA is TGTGCCAGCAGCCGGGGACAAGGAAACTCACCCCTCCACTTT.

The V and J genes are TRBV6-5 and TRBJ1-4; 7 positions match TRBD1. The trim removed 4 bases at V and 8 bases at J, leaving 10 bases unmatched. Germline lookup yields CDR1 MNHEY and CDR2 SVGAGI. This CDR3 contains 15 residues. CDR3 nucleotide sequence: TGTGCCAGCAGTTCCGGACAGGTTTTGGGGGAAAAACTGTTTTTT. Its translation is CASSSGQVLGEKLFF.

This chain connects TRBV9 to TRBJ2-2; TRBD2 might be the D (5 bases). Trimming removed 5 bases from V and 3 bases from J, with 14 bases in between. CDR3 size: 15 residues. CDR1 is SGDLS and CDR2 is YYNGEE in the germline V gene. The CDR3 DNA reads TGTGCCAGCAGGAGGGAAGTTGGGGACACCGGGGAGCTGTTTTTT. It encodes CASRREVGDTGELFF.

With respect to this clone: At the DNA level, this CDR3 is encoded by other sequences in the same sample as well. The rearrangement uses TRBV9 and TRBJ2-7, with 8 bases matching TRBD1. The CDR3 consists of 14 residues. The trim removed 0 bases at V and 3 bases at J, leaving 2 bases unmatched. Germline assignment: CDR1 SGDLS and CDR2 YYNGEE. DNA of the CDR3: TGTGCCAGCAGCGTAGGGACAGGGCTCTACGAGCAGTACTTC. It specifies CASSVGTGLYEQYF.

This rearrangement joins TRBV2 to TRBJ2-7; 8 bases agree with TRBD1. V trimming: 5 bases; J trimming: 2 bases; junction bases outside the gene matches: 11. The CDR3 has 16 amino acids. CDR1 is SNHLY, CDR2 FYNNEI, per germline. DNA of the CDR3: TGTGCCAGCAGTCGAAGGGCAGGGGGCCATACCTACGAGCAGTACTTC. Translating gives CASSRRAGGHTYEQYF.

CDR3 DNA: TGTGCCAGCAGCTTGGCCGCCAGTCCACCCCTCCACTTT. Translating it yields CASSLAASPPLHF. V and J are TRBV5-4 and TRBJ1-6; unclear D gene. Germline CDR1 and CDR2: SGHNT and YYREEE (reference sequence). The germline V and J ends were trimmed by 0 bases and 11 bases, with 9 bases remaining between them. CDR3 size: 13 residues.

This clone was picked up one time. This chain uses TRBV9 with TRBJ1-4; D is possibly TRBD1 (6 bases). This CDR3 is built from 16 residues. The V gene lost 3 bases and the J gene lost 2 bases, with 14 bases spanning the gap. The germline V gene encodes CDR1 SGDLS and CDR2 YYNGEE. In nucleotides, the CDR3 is TGTGCCAGCAGCGAGGGACCGGGACACACTAATGAAAAACTGTTTTTT. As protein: CASSEGPGHTNEKLFF.

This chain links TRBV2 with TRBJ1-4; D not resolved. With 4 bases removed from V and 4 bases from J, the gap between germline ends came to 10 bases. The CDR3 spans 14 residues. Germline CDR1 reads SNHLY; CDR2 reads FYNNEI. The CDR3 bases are TGTGCCAGCAGTGGTCAGGCTTTTAATGAAAAACTGTTTTTT. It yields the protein CASSGQAFNEKLFF.

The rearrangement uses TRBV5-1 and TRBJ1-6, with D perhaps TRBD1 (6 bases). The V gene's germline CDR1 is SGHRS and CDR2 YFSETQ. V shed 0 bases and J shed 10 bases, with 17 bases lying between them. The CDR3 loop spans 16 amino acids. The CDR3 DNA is TGCGCCAGCAGCTTGGATAGAACAGGGTTCGGGTCACCCCTCCACTTT. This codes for CASSLDRTGFGSPLHF.

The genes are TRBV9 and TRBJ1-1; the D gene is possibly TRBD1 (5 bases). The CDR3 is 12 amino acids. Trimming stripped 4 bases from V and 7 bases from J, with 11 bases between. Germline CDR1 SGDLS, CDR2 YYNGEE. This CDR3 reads CASSLPDSEAFF. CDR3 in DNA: TGTGCCAGCAGCTTACCCGACAGTGAAGCTTTCTTT.

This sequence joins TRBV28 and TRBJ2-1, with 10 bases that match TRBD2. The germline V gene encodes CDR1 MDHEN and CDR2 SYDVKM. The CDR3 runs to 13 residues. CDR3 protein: CESGTSVRNEQFF. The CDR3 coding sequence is TGTGAATCAGGGACTAGCGTGAGGAATGAGCAGTTCTTC.

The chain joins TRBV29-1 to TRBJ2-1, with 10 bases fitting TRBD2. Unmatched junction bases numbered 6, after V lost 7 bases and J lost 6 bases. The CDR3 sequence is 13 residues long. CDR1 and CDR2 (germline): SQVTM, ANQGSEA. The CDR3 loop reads CSAERGGFNEQFF. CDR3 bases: TGCAGCGCCGAGCGGGGGGGCTTCAATGAGCAGTTCTTC.

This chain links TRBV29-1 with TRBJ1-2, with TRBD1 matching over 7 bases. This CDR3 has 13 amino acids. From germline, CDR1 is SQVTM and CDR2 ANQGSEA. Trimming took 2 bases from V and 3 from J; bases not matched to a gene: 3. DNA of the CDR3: TGCAGCGTTGAACAGGGGGAAGACTATGGCTACACCTTC. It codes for CSVEQGEDYGYTF.

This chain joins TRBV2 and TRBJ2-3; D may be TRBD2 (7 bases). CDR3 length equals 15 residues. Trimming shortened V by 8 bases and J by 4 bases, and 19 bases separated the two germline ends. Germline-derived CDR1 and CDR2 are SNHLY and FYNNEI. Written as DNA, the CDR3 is TGTGCCAGCGGCCCGGGCGGGGGCGGATCAGATACGCAGTATTTT. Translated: CASGPGGGGSDTQYF.

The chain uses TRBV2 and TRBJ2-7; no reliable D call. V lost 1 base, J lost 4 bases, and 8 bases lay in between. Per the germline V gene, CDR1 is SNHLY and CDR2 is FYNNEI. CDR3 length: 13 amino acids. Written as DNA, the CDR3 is TGTGCCAGCAGTGAAGATTTCGAGTACGAGCAGTACTTC. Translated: CASSEDFEYEQYF.

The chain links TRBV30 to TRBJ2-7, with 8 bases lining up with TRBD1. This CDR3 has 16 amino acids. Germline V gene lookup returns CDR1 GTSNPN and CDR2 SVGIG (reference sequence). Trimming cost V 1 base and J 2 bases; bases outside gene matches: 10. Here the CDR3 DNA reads TGTGCCTGGAGTGGTGTTGGGACAGGTCGCCCCTACGAGCAGTACTTC. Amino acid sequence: CAWSGVGTGRPYEQYF.

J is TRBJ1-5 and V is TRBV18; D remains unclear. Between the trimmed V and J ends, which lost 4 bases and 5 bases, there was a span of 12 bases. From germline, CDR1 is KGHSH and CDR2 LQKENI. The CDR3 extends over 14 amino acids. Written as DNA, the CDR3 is TGTGCCAGCTCACGAACGACTACTTATCAGCCCCAGCATTTT. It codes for CASSRTTTYQPQHF.

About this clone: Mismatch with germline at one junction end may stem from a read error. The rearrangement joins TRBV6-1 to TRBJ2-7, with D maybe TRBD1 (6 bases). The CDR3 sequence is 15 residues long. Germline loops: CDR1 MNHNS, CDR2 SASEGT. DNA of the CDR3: TGTGCCAGCAGTCAAGCCCCAGGGGACCCCTACGAGCAGTACTTC. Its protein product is CASSQAPGDPYEQYF.

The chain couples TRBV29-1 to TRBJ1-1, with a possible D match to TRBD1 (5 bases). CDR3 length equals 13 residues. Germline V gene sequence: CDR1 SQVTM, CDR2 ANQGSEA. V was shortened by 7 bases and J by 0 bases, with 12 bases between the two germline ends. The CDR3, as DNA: TGCAGCGCTGGGGCCGGAATGAACACTGAAGCTTTCTTT. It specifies CSAGAGMNTEAFF.

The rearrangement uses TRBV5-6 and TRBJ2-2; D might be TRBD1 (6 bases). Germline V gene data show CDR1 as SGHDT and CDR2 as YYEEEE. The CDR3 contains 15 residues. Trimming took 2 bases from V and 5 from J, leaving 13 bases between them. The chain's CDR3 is CASSLGGLGTGELFF. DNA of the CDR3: TGTGCCAGCAGCTTAGGGGGTCTGGGGACCGGGGAGCTGTTTTTT. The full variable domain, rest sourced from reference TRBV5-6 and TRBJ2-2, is DAGVTQSPTHLIKTRGQQVTLRCSPKSGHDTVSWYQQALGQGPQFIFQYYEEEERQRGNFPDRFSGHQFPNYSSELNVNALLLGDSALYLCASSLGGLGTGELFFGEGSRLTVL.

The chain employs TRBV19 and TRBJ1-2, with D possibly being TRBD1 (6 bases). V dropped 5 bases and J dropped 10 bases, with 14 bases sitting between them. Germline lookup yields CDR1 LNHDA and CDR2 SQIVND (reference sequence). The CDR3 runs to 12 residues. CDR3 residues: CASSPRDNVYTF. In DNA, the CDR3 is TGTGCCAGTAGTCCCCGGGACAACGTCTACACCTTC.

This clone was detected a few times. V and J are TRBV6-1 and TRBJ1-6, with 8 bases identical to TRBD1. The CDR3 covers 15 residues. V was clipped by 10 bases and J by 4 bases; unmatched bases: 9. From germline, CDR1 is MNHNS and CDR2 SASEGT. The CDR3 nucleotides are TGTGCCACCGTCCCGGACAGGGCATATAATTCACCCCTCCACTTT. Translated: CATVPDRAYNSPLHF.

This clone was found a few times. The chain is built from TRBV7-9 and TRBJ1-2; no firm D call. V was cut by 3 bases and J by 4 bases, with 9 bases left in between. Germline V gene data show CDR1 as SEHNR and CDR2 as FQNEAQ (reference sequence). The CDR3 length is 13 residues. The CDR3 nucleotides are TGTGCCAGCAGCTTCCCCTCGTCCTATGGCTACACCTTC. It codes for CASSFPSSYGYTF.

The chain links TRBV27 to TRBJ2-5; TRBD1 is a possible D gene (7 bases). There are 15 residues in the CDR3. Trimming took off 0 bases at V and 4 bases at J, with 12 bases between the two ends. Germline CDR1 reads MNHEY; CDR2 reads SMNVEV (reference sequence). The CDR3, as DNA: TGTGCCAGCAGTTTATCGGGCAGGGGGGCAGAGACCCAGTACTTC. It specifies CASSLSGRGAETQYF.

Here the CDR3 DNA reads TGTGCCAGCAGCCATCGACAGGGTAATTCACCCCTCCACTTT. Protein product: CASSHRQGNSPLHF. V is TRBV7-9 and J is TRBJ1-6, with TRBD1 matching over 7 bases. Looked up from germline, CDR1 is SEHNR and CDR2 is FQNEAQ (reference sequence). The CDR3 is made up of 14 amino acids. V lost 5 bases to trimming and J lost 6 bases; unmatched junction nucleotides: 4.

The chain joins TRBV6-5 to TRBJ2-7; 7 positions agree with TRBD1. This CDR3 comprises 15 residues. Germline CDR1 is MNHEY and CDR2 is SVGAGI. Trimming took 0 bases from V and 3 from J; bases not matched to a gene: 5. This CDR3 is CASSYSLTGLYEQYF. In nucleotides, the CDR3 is TGTGCCAGCAGTTACTCTCTGACAGGGCTCTACGAGCAGTACTTC.

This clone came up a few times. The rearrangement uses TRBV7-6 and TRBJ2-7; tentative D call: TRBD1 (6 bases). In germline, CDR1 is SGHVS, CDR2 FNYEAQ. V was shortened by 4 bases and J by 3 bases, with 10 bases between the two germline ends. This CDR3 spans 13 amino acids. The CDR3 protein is CASSSRDNYEQYF. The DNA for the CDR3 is TGTGCCAGCAGCTCCCGGGACAACTACGAGCAGTACTTC.

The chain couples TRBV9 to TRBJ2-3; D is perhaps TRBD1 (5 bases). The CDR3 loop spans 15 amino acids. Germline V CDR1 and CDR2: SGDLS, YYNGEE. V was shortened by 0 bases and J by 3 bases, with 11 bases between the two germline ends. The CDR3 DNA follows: TGTGCCAGCAGCGTAGACAGGCCCAAGACAGATACGCAGTATTTT. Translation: CASSVDRPKTDTQYF. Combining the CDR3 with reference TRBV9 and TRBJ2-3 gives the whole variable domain DSGVTQTPKHLITATGQRVTLRCSPRSGDLSVYWYQQSLDQGLQFLIQYYNGEERAKGNILERFSAQQFPDLHSELNLSSLELGDSALYFCASSVDRPKTDTQYFGPGTRLTVL.

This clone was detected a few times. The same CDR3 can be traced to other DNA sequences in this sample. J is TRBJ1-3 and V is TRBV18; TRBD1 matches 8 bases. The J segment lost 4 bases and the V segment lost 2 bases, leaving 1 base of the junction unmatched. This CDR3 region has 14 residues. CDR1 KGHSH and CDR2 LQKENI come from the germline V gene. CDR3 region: CASSPDRGGNTIYF. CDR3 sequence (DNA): TGTGCCAGCTCACCAGACAGGGGCGGAAACACCATATATTTT.